This record looks at one T cell receptor beta chain sequence and its context. This sample was included in a study of cytomegalovirus exposure and HLA in healthy donors. PCR employed 60 Vbeta and 13 Jbeta primers. Using immunoSEQ multiplex PCR, the repertoire was profiled, and TCRdb retains in-frame clones only, with some absent. This table has more than 150,000 clones, 80% appearing once. The germline CDR1 and CDR2 sequences are LNHDA and SQIVND (reference sequence). This CDR3 comprises 11 residues. Trimming removed 3 bases from V and 8 bases from J, with 4 bases in between. The TCR comes from a woman aged 50 to 60 in good health and CMV-seropositive. The sequenced sample consisted of PBMCs. This sequence joins TRBV19 and TRBJ1-4; D call uncertain. As DNA, the CDR3 is TGTGCCAGTAGTATCGGGGAAAAACTGTTTTTT. Its protein is CASSIGEKLFF.